A single sample gave rise to the 9 T cell receptor beta chains below, sequenced in a study of radiation and T cells in renal cell carcinoma. Treatment specified: treatment-naive control, cytoreductive nephrectomy. TCRdb's copy holds only in-frame clones and misses some; the assay was immunoSEQ multiplex PCR. The profile shows over 10,000 clones, less than 75% of them singletons. The sample consisted of tumor tissue, taken from a patient whose treatment was nephrectomy without radiotherapy. Receptors originate from an elderly woman with renal cell carcinoma.

V usage is TRBV9 and J usage is TRBJ2-6, with TRBD2 as a possible D gene (7 bases). Germline loops: CDR1 SGDLS, CDR2 YYNGEE. The ends were cut back, 8 bases at V and 1 base at J, with 22 bases in the middle. The CDR3 has 18 residues. CDR3 sequence: CASAGDPDRLSGANVLTF. CDR3 DNA: TGTGCCAGTGCGGGGGATCCAGACAGGCTGTCTGGGGCCAACGTCCTGACTTTC.

The CDR3 loop reads CAIALLSGANVLTF. DNA of the CDR3: TGTGCCATCGCACTCTTGTCTGGGGCCAACGTCCTGACTTTC. The V call is TRBV7-9, the J call TRBJ2-6; D is unclear. The CDR3 is made up of 14 amino acids. Per the germline V gene, CDR1 is SEHNR and CDR2 is FQNEAQ (reference sequence). V gave up 10 bases and J gave up 1 base, with 11 bases separating them.

The chain is built from TRBV5-5 and TRBJ1-3; tentatively, D is TRBD1 (6 bases). V was cut by 0 bases and J by 0 bases, with 7 bases left in between. This CDR3 has 15 residues. Germline V gene lookup returns CDR1 SGHKS and CDR2 YYEKEE (reference sequence). The CDR3 region has the DNA TGTGCCAGCAGCTTGGCGGACAGCTCTGGAAACACCATATATTTT. Amino acid sequence: CASSLADSSGNTIYF.

V gene TRBV5-1 combines with J gene TRBJ2-5, with a possible D match to TRBD1 (6 bases). The germline V gene has CDR1 SGHRS and CDR2 YFSETQ. Trimming shortened V by 3 bases and J by 4 bases, and 10 bases separated the two germline ends. CDR3 size: 13 residues. As DNA, the CDR3 is TGCGCCAGCAGCTCTGTCAGGGGAGAGACCCAGTACTTC. This sequence encodes CASSSVRGETQYF. Variable domain in full (rest from reference TRBV5-1 and TRBJ2-5): KAGVTQTPRYLIKTRGQQVTLSCSPISGHRSVSWYQQTPGQGLQFLFEYFSETQRNKGNFPGRFSGRQFSNSRSEMNVSTLELGDSALYLCASSSVRGETQYFGPGTRLLVL.

The V and J genes are TRBV7-9 and TRBJ2-5; the D gene is possibly TRBD2 (6 bases). The V and J ends lost 6 bases and 4 bases respectively, with 12 bases between them. The CDR3 extends over 13 amino acids. Germline V gene sequence: CDR1 SEHNR, CDR2 FQNEAQ (reference sequence). The CDR3 DNA is TGTGCCAGCAGTCAACTAGCTGGAGAGACCCAGTACTTC. Translation: CASSQLAGETQYF.

The rearrangement uses TRBV6-1 and TRBJ2-5, with TRBD1 matching 7 bases. CDR1 and CDR2 (germline): MNHNS, SASEGT. Germline trimming cut 2 bases from V and 5 bases from J; bases unmatched to any gene: 8. This CDR3 is built from 15 residues. The CDR3 spells CASSEITGVKETQYF. DNA of the CDR3: TGTGCCAGCAGTGAAATAACAGGGGTTAAGGAGACCCAGTACTTC.

This chain joins TRBV5-1 and TRBJ1-5, with a tentative D call TRBD1 (6 bases). This CDR3 is built from 13 residues. The germline CDR1 and CDR2 sequences are SGHRS and YFSETQ. Trimming removed 2 bases at V and 5 bases at J, with 8 bases between. CDR3 sequence: CASSFEGDQPQHF. Written as DNA, the CDR3 is TGCGCCAGCAGCTTTGAGGGGGATCAGCCCCAGCATTTT.

The chain uses TRBV7-2 and TRBJ2-5; D is perhaps TRBD2 (6 bases). Trimming shortened V by 2 bases and J by 4 bases, and 11 bases separated the two germline ends. CDR1 is SGHTA and CDR2 is FQGNSA in the germline V gene. The CDR3 consists of 14 residues. CDR3 in DNA: TGTGCCAGCAGCTTAAGTCGGGGAGGAGAGACCCAGTACTTC. It specifies CASSLSRGGETQYF.

The chain couples TRBV19 to TRBJ2-3, with 9 bases that match TRBD2. With 0 bases clipped from V and 1 base from J, the junction kept 5 bases outside the gene matches. The germline V gene has CDR1 LNHDA and CDR2 SQIVND (reference sequence). This CDR3 is built from 17 residues. The chain's CDR3 is CASSIDLAGGGTDTQYF. For the CDR3, the DNA is TGTGCCAGTAGTATAGATCTGGCGGGGGGGGGCACAGATACGCAGTATTTT.